The 32 T cell receptor beta chains below come from one sample, sequenced in a study of regulatory T cells in long-lasting Graves disease. Specified time point: persistent/refractory GD, antithyroid drugs over 5 years with positive TRAb. From PBMCs, RNA was extracted and then used to make the TCR library. Both iRepertoire HTBI primers and Arm-PCR of CDR3 regions were used to build the TCR beta libraries. TCRdb itself ran the multiplex PCR reads through MiXCR, one entry per CDR3 protein. The sample holds around 460,000 distinct CDR3 sequences, under 25% seen once. Sequenced material: peripheral blood mononuclear cells (PBMCs), taken when the disease was refractory, from a patient treated with antithyroid drugs. The receptor set was obtained from a female donor with Graves disease.

This sequence joins TRBV3-1 and TRBJ1-3; D is undetermined. The CDR3 extends over 16 amino acids. Per germline, CDR1 LGHDT and CDR2 YNNKEL (reference sequence). V gave up 1 base and J gave up 2 bases, with 12 bases separating them. CDR3 nucleotides: TGTGCCAGCAGCCAAGGCCATGGTGGAACTGGAAACACCATATATTTT. Translation: CASSQGHGGTGNTIYF.

This clonotype was found a few times. The rearrangement uses TRBV29-1 and TRBJ2-4, with D maybe TRBD1 (7 bases). The V end was cut by 3 bases, the J end by 7 bases, with 13 bases between. The CDR3 length is 13 residues. Germline values: CDR1 SQVTM, CDR2 ANQGSEA. CDR3 region: CSVEEGARNIQYF. DNA for the CDR3: TGCAGCGTTGAGGAGGGGGCGCGTAACATTCAGTACTTC. Full variable domain (missing parts from reference TRBV29-1 and TRBJ2-4): SAVISQKPSRDICQRGTSLTIQCQVDSQVTMMFWYRQQPGQSLTLIATANQGSEATYESGFVIDKFPISRPNLTFSTLTVSNMSPEDSSIYLCSVEEGARNIQYFGAGTRLSVL.

This chain joins TRBV20-1 and TRBJ1-1; 8 bases match TRBD1. This CDR3 has 15 residues. Germline V gene sequence: CDR1 DFQATT, CDR2 SNEGSKA (reference sequence). The J segment lost 0 bases and the V segment lost 6 bases, leaving 9 bases of the junction unmatched. CDR3 DNA sequence: TGCAGTGCAAAAACAGGGGGGTATATGAACACTGAAGCTTTCTTT. Translating it yields CSAKTGGYMNTEAFF.

This clonotype has only a few counts. The chain combines TRBV7-9 with TRBJ1-3; perhaps TRBD1 as D (5 bases). CDR3 length equals 14 residues. CDR1 and CDR2 from the germline V gene are SEHNR and FQNEAQ (reference sequence). V lost 6 bases and J lost 1, with 10 bases in between. Here the CDR3 DNA reads TGTGCCAGCAGGACAGAAGCGTCTGGAAACACCATATATTTT. This codes for CASRTEASGNTIYF.

There are many counts of this clonotype. This chain uses TRBV12-3 or TRBV12-4 with TRBJ1-5; possible D gene TRBD1, 6 bases. The CDR3 contains 14 residues. Trimming stripped 5 bases from V and 6 bases from J, with 14 bases between. In nucleotides, the CDR3 is TGTGCCAGCAGTCCCGGGACACTTTTTCAGCCCCAGCATTTT. Protein: CASSPGTLFQPQHF.

The V gene is TRBV9, the J gene TRBJ1-1, with D possibly matching TRBD1 (6 bases). V lost 4 bases, J lost 1 base, and 17 bases lay in between. CDR3 length equals 16 residues. Germline CDR1 and CDR2: SGDLS and YYNGEE. The CDR3 DNA sequence: TGTGCCAGCAGCCCAAGAACCGGGACATCGAACACTGAAGCTTTCTTT. Translating gives CASSPRTGTSNTEAFF.

This clonotype has just one count. The gene calls are TRBV7-2 and TRBJ2-4, with unresolved D. Germline V gene lookup returns CDR1 SGHTA and CDR2 FQGNSA. There are 14 residues in the CDR3. Trimming shortened V by 3 bases and J by 16 bases, and 22 bases separated the two germline ends. The DNA for the CDR3 is TGTGCCAGCAGCTTCGACCGCTCTCCTATCGGGCACTACTTC. It codes for CASSFDRSPIGHYF. Full variable domain (outside the CDR3, taken from reference TRBV7-2 and TRBJ2-4): GAGVSQSPSNKVTEKGKDVELRCDPISGHTALYWYRQSLGQGLEFLIYFQGNSAPDKSGLPSDRFSAERTGGSVSTLTIQRTQQEDSAVYLCASSFDRSPIGHYFGAGTRLSVL.

In this sample, this clonotype turned up many times. The chain links TRBV6-2 or TRBV6-3 to TRBJ1-1, with D uncertain. V was pared by 0 bases and J by 1 base, with 6 bases between. The CDR3 contains 14 residues. Germline assignment: CDR1 MNHEY and CDR2 SVGEGT. As DNA, the CDR3 is TGTGCCAGCAGTTACTCGTGGAAGAACACTGAAGCTTTCTTT. It is translated as CASSYSWKNTEAFF.

The J gene is TRBJ2-2, the V gene TRBV28, with 8 nucleotides matching TRBD2. Trimming took 2 bases from V and 4 from J; bases not matched to a gene: 6. Germline loops: CDR1 MDHEN, CDR2 SYDVKM. This CDR3 is built from 16 residues. The chain's CDR3 is CASSLIRAGGTGELFF. The CDR3 bases are TGTGCCAGCAGTTTAATACGGGCGGGAGGCACCGGGGAGCTGTTTTTT. Supplemented by reference TRBV28 and TRBJ2-2, the full variable domain reads DVKVTQSSRYLVKRTGEKVFLECVQDMDHENMFWYRQDPGLGLRLIYFSYDVKMKEKGDIPEGYSVSREKKERFSLILESASTNQTSMYLCASSLIRAGGTGELFFGEGSRLTVL.

CDR3: CASSVQTWDNYGYTF. The CDR3 nucleotides read TGCGCCAGCAGCGTCCAAACTTGGGATAACTATGGCTACACCTTC. V gene TRBV5-1 combines with J gene TRBJ1-2, with no clear D. The CDR3 is made up of 15 amino acids. The V and J ends lost 4 bases and 1 base respectively, with 14 bases between them. From germline, CDR1 is SGHRS and CDR2 YFSETQ.

This clonotype has at least ten counts. CDR3 DNA sequence: TGTGCCAGCAGCTTGGCCAACCTGATCCTCTCCTACGAGCAGTACTTC. It specifies CASSLANLILSYEQYF. V and J are TRBV5-8 and TRBJ2-7; D gene ambiguous. This CDR3 is 16 amino acids long. The V gene's germline CDR1 is SGHTS and CDR2 YDEGEE. The V and J ends lost 0 bases and 0 bases respectively, with 13 bases between them.

In this sample, this clonotype turned up many times. This sequence joins TRBV11-2 and TRBJ2-3, with TRBD1 matching over 7 bases. The CDR3 loop spans 16 amino acids. The germline gives CDR1 SGHAT, CDR2 FQNNGV. V lost 5 bases, J lost 2 bases, and 10 bases stayed unmatched. The DNA for the CDR3 is TGTGCCAGCAGCGGGATGAGGGGGCCCAACACAGATACGCAGTATTTT. Its protein is CASSGMRGPNTDTQYF.

This clonotype was seen many times. The chain links TRBV12-3 or TRBV12-4 to TRBJ2-5; D possibly corresponds to TRBD2 (6 bases). V was shortened by 3 bases and J by 0 bases, with 14 bases between the two germline ends. The CDR3 is 16 amino acids. The CDR3 DNA sequence: TGTGCCAGCAGTTTCTGGAGGGAGATGTACCAAGAGACCCAGTACTTC. Translated: CASSFWREMYQETQYF.

In its sample, this clonotype was seen a few times. V usage is TRBV28 and J usage is TRBJ1-2; D not resolved. Germline loops: CDR1 MDHEN, CDR2 SYDVKM. V was clipped by 2 bases and J by 7 bases, with 11 bases between them. This CDR3 has 13 residues. Here the CDR3 DNA reads TGTGCCAGCAGTTTAATGGGCTTCGGTGGCTACACCTTC. Protein sequence: CASSLMGFGGYTF.

This clonotype has ten or more counts. The chain links TRBV27 to TRBJ1-6; D not certain. The germline V gene encodes CDR1 MNHEY and CDR2 SMNVEV (reference sequence). V lost 11 bases and J 2 bases, leaving 13 bases between the germline ends. The CDR3 consists of 14 residues. CDR3 residues: CASAWMTYNSPLHF. In DNA form, the CDR3 reads TGTGCCTCCGCATGGATGACCTATAATTCACCCCTCCACTTT.

Concerning this clonotype: A much larger clonotype is one base distant, so this may be a read error. The chain carries TRBV27 and TRBJ1-1; D is ambiguous. CDR3 length: 14 amino acids. Germline V gene data show CDR1 as MNHEY and CDR2 as SMNVEV (reference sequence). Trimming left V 6 bases short and J 0 bases short, with 11 bases between. CDR3 nucleotides: TGTGCCAGCAGGCCCCGGGGAGTGAACACTGAAGCTTTCTTT. Translating it yields CASRPRGVNTEAFF.

The chain uses TRBV10-3 and TRBJ1-2; D is possibly TRBD1 (6 bases). This CDR3 has 14 residues. V lost 8 bases and J 3 bases, leaving 16 bases between the germline ends. Per germline, CDR1 ENHRY and CDR2 SYGVKD. CDR3 sequence (DNA): TGTGCCATCGGCGATACAGGGAAGGACTATGGCTACACCTTC. This translates into CAIGDTGKDYGYTF.

There are many counts of this clonotype. The V and J genes are TRBV2 and TRBJ1-2; D not resolved. Trimming removed 1 base at V and 4 bases at J, with 7 bases between. Germline V gene data show CDR1 as SNHLY and CDR2 as FYNNEI. The CDR3 has 13 amino acids. Written as DNA, the CDR3 is TGTGCCAGCAGTGAAGATGGAGGCTATGGCTACACCTTC. It translates to CASSEDGGYGYTF. The whole variable domain, remainder taken from reference TRBV2 and TRBJ1-2, is EPEVTQTPSHQVTQMGQEVILRCVPISNHLYFYWYRQILGQKVEFLVSFYNNEISEKSEIFDDQFSVERPDGSNFTLKIRSTKLEDSAMYFCASSEDGGYGYTFGSGTRLTVV.

The rearrangement uses TRBV6-5 and TRBJ1-1; 7 positions match TRBD1. V shed 2 bases and J 1 base; nucleotides not matched to a gene: 4. The CDR3 is 15 amino acids. Germline CDR1 reads MNHEY; CDR2 reads SVGAGI. This CDR3 reads CASSYRQGRNTEAFF. CDR3 bases: TGTGCCAGCAGTTACCGACAGGGTAGGAACACTGAAGCTTTCTTT.

The V gene is TRBV11-2, the J gene TRBJ2-5; D perhaps matches TRBD1 (7 bases). The CDR3 has 16 amino acids. Trimming pared 3 bases from V and 4 bases from J, leaving 18 bases between. Germline V CDR1 and CDR2: SGHAT, FQNNGV. The CDR3 nucleotides read TGTGCCAGCAGCTTCGGAGGGCGGCAGGGGGGAGAGACCCAGTACTTC. Translating it yields CASSFGGRQGGETQYF.

In its sample, this clonotype was seen a few times. V gene TRBV28 combines with J gene TRBJ1-2, with TRBD1 identical over 7 bases. CDR1 MDHEN and CDR2 SYDVKM come from the germline V gene. The ends lost 4 bases at V and 3 bases at J; junction bases unmatched: 14. This CDR3 region has 17 residues. CDR3 coding DNA: TGTGCCAGCAGTTCCCCCAAAATTCCAGGGGGGGACTATGGCTACACCTTC. It translates to CASSSPKIPGGDYGYTF.

This chain links TRBV27 with TRBJ2-2, with D hard to call. Trimming removed 8 bases from V and 7 bases from J, with 11 bases in between. Germline lookup yields CDR1 MNHEY and CDR2 SMNVEV (reference sequence). The CDR3 is 12 residues long. CDR3 residues: CASGSDGGELFF. As DNA, the CDR3 is TGTGCCAGCGGGTCGGACGGCGGGGAGCTGTTTTTT.

This clonotype showed up just a few times. This chain links TRBV9 with TRBJ2-7; 9 nucleotides line up with TRBD1. The CDR3 length is 14 residues. Germline-derived CDR1 and CDR2 are SGDLS and YYNGEE. The J segment lost 5 bases and the V segment lost 2 bases, leaving 5 bases of the junction unmatched. CDR3 region: CASSVGDRVHEQYF. The CDR3 DNA sequence: TGTGCCAGCAGCGTCGGGGACAGGGTCCACGAGCAGTACTTC. Filled out from reference TRBV9 and TRBJ2-7, the complete variable domain reads DSGVTQTPKHLITATGQRVTLRCSPRSGDLSVYWYQQSLDQGLQFLIQYYNGEERAKGNILERFSAQQFPDLHSELNLSSLELGDSALYFCASSVGDRVHEQYFGPGTRLTVT.

This clonotype has only a few counts. The V call is TRBV7-8, the J call TRBJ2-7; 11 bases are a match to TRBD1. This CDR3 is 16 amino acids long. In germline, CDR1 is SGHVS, CDR2 FQNEAQ. V lost 2 bases, J lost 5 bases, and 8 bases stayed unmatched. This CDR3 is CASSLFPGQGVHEQYF. DNA for the CDR3: TGTGCCAGCAGCTTATTTCCGGGACAGGGGGTCCACGAGCAGTACTTC.

The CDR3 is CASSFPGLEYNEQYF. As DNA, the CDR3 is TGTGCCAGCAGTTTTCCGGGACTGGAATACAATGAGCAGTACTTC. The rearrangement joins TRBV12-3 or TRBV12-4 to TRBJ2-1; tentative D call: TRBD2 (6 bases). The end of the DNA fits TRBJ2-7 better, so the J call may be wrong. The CDR3 consists of 15 residues.

In this sample, this clonotype turned up a few times. The gene calls are TRBV6-2 or TRBV6-3 and TRBJ2-7; 10 positions match TRBD2. Germline loops: CDR1 MNHEY, CDR2 SVGEGT. Unmatched junction bases numbered 6, after V lost 8 bases and J lost 5 bases. This CDR3 has 13 amino acids. CDR3 sequence: CASHSLAGNEQYF. The CDR3 DNA is TGTGCCAGCCACTCACTAGCGGGGAACGAGCAGTACTTC.

This clonotype occurred many times. The V and J genes are TRBV11-3 and TRBJ2-7, with 14 bases matching TRBD2. Looked up from germline, CDR1 is SGHNT and CDR2 is YENEEA. CDR3 length: 18 residues. The junction had 14 bases not matched to a gene; V was cut back by 6 bases and J by 4 bases. CDR3: CASSPPAYGLAGGYEQYF. The DNA of the CDR3 is TGTGCCAGCAGTCCTCCAGCTTACGGACTAGCGGGAGGATACGAGCAGTACTTC.

This clonotype occurred many times. V and J are TRBV2 and TRBJ1-2; D remains ambiguous. There are 14 residues in the CDR3. Germline V gene data show CDR1 as SNHLY and CDR2 as FYNNEI. V dropped 4 bases and J dropped 4 bases, with 13 bases sitting between them. CDR3 sequence: CASSVSADVYGYTF. CDR3 in DNA: TGTGCCAGCAGTGTCTCTGCGGATGTCTATGGCTACACCTTC.

This clonotype was detected many times. The chain has TRBV12-3 or TRBV12-4 and TRBJ1-5; TRBD1 agrees at 7 bases. This CDR3 has 14 residues. The junction had 3 bases not matched to a gene; V was cut back by 5 bases and J by 2 bases. CDR3 sequence: CASSQGVGNQPQHF. DNA of the CDR3: TGTGCCAGCAGTCAGGGGGTTGGCAATCAGCCCCAGCATTTT.

This clonotype was recorded a few times. V and J are TRBV13 and TRBJ2-3, with TRBD2 identical over 10 bases. CDR3 size: 18 residues. The junction had 7 bases not matched to a gene; V was cut back by 1 base and J by 0 bases. Germline CDR1 reads PRHDT; CDR2 reads FYEKMQ (reference sequence). This CDR3 is CASSLVLAGATSTDTQYF. DNA of the CDR3: TGTGCCAGCAGCTTAGTCCTAGCGGGAGCCACTAGCACAGATACGCAGTATTTT.

The sample holds many counts of this clonotype. The V and J genes are TRBV28 and TRBJ2-5; no reliable D call. Trimming pared 7 bases from V and 1 base from J, leaving 7 bases between. The CDR3 length is 12 residues. Germline V gives CDR1 MDHEN, CDR2 SYDVKM. In DNA, the CDR3 is TGTGCCAGCAATCCTAGCCAAGAGACCCAGTACTTC. Its protein is CASNPSQETQYF.

This clonotype has ten or more counts. The chain joins TRBV20-1 to TRBJ2-7; D is possibly TRBD1 (5 bases). The length of the CDR3 is 12 residues. Deletions cut 2 bases from V and 5 bases from J, with 10 bases between. The germline V gene encodes CDR1 DFQATT and CDR2 SNEGSKA (reference sequence). This chain's CDR3 is CSARRFRDEQYF. In nucleotides, the CDR3 is TGCAGTGCTAGAAGGTTCAGGGACGAGCAGTACTTC.